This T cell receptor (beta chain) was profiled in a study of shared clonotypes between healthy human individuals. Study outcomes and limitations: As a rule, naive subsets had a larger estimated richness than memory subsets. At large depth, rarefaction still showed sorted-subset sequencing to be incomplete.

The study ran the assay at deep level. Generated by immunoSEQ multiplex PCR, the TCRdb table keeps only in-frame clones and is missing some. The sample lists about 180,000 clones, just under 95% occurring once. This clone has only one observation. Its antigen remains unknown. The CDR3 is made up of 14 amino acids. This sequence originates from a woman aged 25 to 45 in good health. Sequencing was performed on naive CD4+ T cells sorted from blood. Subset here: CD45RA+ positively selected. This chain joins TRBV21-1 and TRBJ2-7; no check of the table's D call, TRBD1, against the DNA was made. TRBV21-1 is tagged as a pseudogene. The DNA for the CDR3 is TGTGCCAGACGCCTGCCGGACAGAAACTACGAGCAGTACTTC. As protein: CARRLPDRNYEQYF.